The 19 T cell receptor beta chains reported below all come from one sample, sequenced in a study of blood T cell repertoires in COVID-19 (dated by TCRdb to the early 2020s). Receptor amplification or capture employed the immunoSEQ multiplex PCR assay. Sourced from immuneACCESS, this table was stored by TCRdb with only in-frame sequences that have V and J called. A share of the clones is absent; for the studies checked, an unresolved V gene accounts for under half, and the remainder has no known explanation. This sample gives some 150,000 clones in total; about 86% of them show up just once. Of the sample, roughly 3.3% is held by the ten largest clones. Sequenced input: peripheral blood. Receptors originate from a man between 65 and 85 years old with acute or convalescent COVID-19.

This sequence joins TRBV29-1 and TRBJ1-2; D is unclear. CDR1 and CDR2 from the germline V gene are SQVTM and ANQGSEA. V gave up 7 bases and J gave up 8 bases, with 14 bases separating them. The CDR3 has 11 residues. The CDR3 DNA reads as TGCAGCGCAACCACACCCACGGGCTACACCTTC. This gives the protein CSATTPTGYTF. Variable domain in full (rest from reference TRBV29-1 and TRBJ1-2): SAVISQKPSRDICQRGTSLTIQCQVDSQVTMMFWYRQQPGQSLTLIATANQGSEATYESGFVIDKFPISRPNLTFSTLTVSNMSPEDSSIYLCSATTPTGYTFGSGTRLTVV.

This chain links TRBV5-1 with TRBJ1-1; D remains ambiguous. CDR3 length: 11 amino acids. V shed 1 base and J shed 5 bases, with 3 bases lying between them. CDR1 and CDR2 (germline): SGHRS, YFSETQ. The CDR3 here is CASSLSTEAFF. The CDR3 DNA is TGCGCCAGCAGCTTGTCTACTGAAGCTTTCTTT.

This chain joins TRBV19 and TRBJ2-4; 11 nucleotides line up with TRBD1. Trimming removed 9 bases from V and 3 bases from J; junction bases left unmatched: 13. Germline V gene sequence: CDR1 LNHDA, CDR2 SQIVND (reference sequence). The CDR3 is 17 residues long. This CDR3 reads CASHPRPGTGGKNIQYF. The CDR3 coding sequence is TGTGCCAGCCACCCTCGACCCGGGACAGGGGGCAAAAACATTCAGTACTTC.

This chain uses TRBV6-5 with TRBJ2-6; D gene unclear. Between the trimmed V and J ends, which lost 4 bases and 0 bases, there was a span of 7 bases. Germline CDR1 is MNHEY and CDR2 is SVGAGI. The CDR3 covers 15 residues. The CDR3 nucleotides read TGTGCCAGCAGTTCTTTTCTCTCTGGGGCCAACGTCCTGACTTTC. The encoded protein is CASSSFLSGANVLTF.

Note on this clone: Other nucleotide sequences in the sample specify the same CDR3. This chain uses TRBV3-1 (or the pseudogene TRBV3-2) with TRBJ2-5, with 7 bases aligning to TRBD2. CDR1 is LGHDT and CDR2 is YNNKEL in the germline V gene (reference sequence). The junction had 12 bases not matched to a gene; V was cut back by 4 bases and J by 4 bases. The CDR3 has 16 amino acids. CDR3 loop: CASSRGLAGRGETQYF. The CDR3 DNA follows: TGTGCCAGCAGCCGGGGATTAGCGGGTAGGGGAGAGACCCAGTACTTC.

The gene calls are TRBV3-1 (or the pseudogene TRBV3-2) and TRBJ1-3, with a tentative D call TRBD1 (5 bases). Germline-derived CDR1 and CDR2 are LGHDT and YNNKEL (reference sequence). There are 15 residues in the CDR3. The germline V and J ends were trimmed by 1 base and 0 bases, with 7 bases remaining between them. The CDR3 here is CASSQVGGSGNTIYF. The CDR3 DNA reads as TGTGCCAGCAGCCAAGTGGGGGGCTCTGGAAACACCATATATTTT.

V gene TRBV19 combines with J gene TRBJ1-4; TRBD1 matches 7 bases. From germline, CDR1 is LNHDA and CDR2 SQIVND (reference sequence). This CDR3 region has 15 residues. Unmatched junction bases numbered 5, after V lost 3 bases and J lost 4 bases. DNA of the CDR3: TGTGCCAGTAGTATCGGGGCAGGGGGTAATGAAAAACTGTTTTTT. Protein: CASSIGAGGNEKLFF. The full variable domain, its missing parts supplied by reference TRBV19 and TRBJ1-4, is DGGITQSPKYLFRKEGQNVTLSCEQNLNHDAMYWYRQDPGQGLRLIYYSQIVNDFQKGDIAEGYSVSREKKESFPLTVTSAQKNPTAFYLCASSIGAGGNEKLFFGSGTQLSVL.

This chain's CDR3 is CASSPGVPLNEKLFF. The DNA of the CDR3 is TGTGCCAGCAGCCCGGGTGTACCTTTAAATGAAAAACTGTTTTTT. The chain recombines TRBV3-1 (or the pseudogene TRBV3-2) with TRBJ1-4; D remains ambiguous. The CDR3 is 15 residues long. Trimming removed 4 bases from V and 5 bases from J, with 14 bases in between. Germline CDR1 LGHDT, CDR2 YNNKEL (reference sequence).

The CDR3 reads CASSPNTGELFF. Written as DNA, the CDR3 is TGTGCCAGCAGCCCAAACACCGGGGAGCTGTTTTTT. The V gene is TRBV7-2, the J gene TRBJ2-2; D not certain. Trimming cost V 5 bases and J 2 bases, with 3 bases left between them. This CDR3 spans 12 amino acids. Germline-derived CDR1 and CDR2 are SGHTA and FQGNSA. Full variable domain (outside the CDR3, taken from reference TRBV7-2 and TRBJ2-2): GAGVSQSPSNKVTEKGKDVELRCDPISGHTALYWYRQSLGQGLEFLIYFQGNSAPDKSGLPSDRFSAERTGGSVSTLTIQRTQQEDSAVYLCASSPNTGELFFGEGSRLTVL.

This clone was detected only a few times. The chain links TRBV2 to TRBJ1-5, with a weak D call TRBD1 (5 bases). The V gene lost 2 bases and the J gene lost 6 bases, with 14 bases spanning the gap. Looked up from germline, CDR1 is SNHLY and CDR2 is FYNNEI. CDR3 size: 15 residues. The CDR3 protein is CASSESGVGSQPQHF. The DNA of the CDR3 is TGTGCCAGCAGTGAATCGGGGGTCGGAAGTCAGCCCCAGCATTTT.

The gene calls are TRBV7-2 and TRBJ2-6; D remains ambiguous. The CDR3 runs to 13 residues. In germline, CDR1 is SGHTA, CDR2 FQGNSA. V lost 3 bases and J 5 bases, leaving 5 bases between the germline ends. CDR3: CASSFVRANVLTF. The CDR3 DNA sequence: TGTGCCAGCAGCTTTGTAAGGGCCAACGTCCTGACTTTC.

This chain uses TRBV6-4 with TRBJ1-2; 8 positions agree with TRBD1. Losses at the gene ends were 6 bases for V and 8 bases for J; bases not matched to a gene: 8. CDR3 length: 13 amino acids. The germline V gene has CDR1 MRHNA and CDR2 SNTAGT. The CDR3 reads CASSGQGFEGYTF. DNA of the CDR3: TGTGCCAGCAGCGGACAGGGTTTTGAAGGCTACACCTTC.

As DNA, the CDR3 is TGTGCCAGCAGTCCTTTCCCGGGACTAGCGGACTACGAGCAGTACTTC. Translation: CASSPFPGLADYEQYF. This sequence joins TRBV27 and TRBJ2-7; 11 nucleotides match TRBD2. Trimming cost V 5 bases and J 3 bases; bases outside gene matches: 9. The CDR3 length is 16 residues. Germline loops: CDR1 MNHEY, CDR2 SMNVEV (reference sequence).

The chain has TRBV10-3 and TRBJ1-4; tentative D call: TRBD1 (5 bases). The CDR3 is 14 amino acids. Germline V gene sequence: CDR1 ENHRY, CDR2 SYGVKD. V lost 3 bases and J 7 bases, leaving 12 bases between the germline ends. The CDR3 loop reads CAISDRVNPEKLFF. In nucleotides, the CDR3 is TGTGCCATCAGTGACAGGGTTAATCCTGAAAAACTGTTTTTT.

The chain combines TRBV9 with TRBJ2-6, with unresolved D. Germline V gene data show CDR1 as SGDLS and CDR2 as YYNGEE. The CDR3 is made up of 17 amino acids. Trimming took 0 bases from V and 0 from J, leaving 10 bases between them. CDR3 in DNA: TGTGCCAGCAGCGTAGGAACAGCTTACTCTGGGGCCAACGTCCTGACTTTC. Translated, it gives CASSVGTAYSGANVLTF.

This rearrangement joins TRBV4-3 to TRBJ1-1, with no clear D. The CDR3 is made up of 13 amino acids. Germline lookup yields CDR1 LGHNA and CDR2 YSLEER. With 4 bases removed from V and 2 bases from J, the gap between germline ends came to 8 bases. Here the CDR3 reads CASSLGSNTEAFF. The CDR3 nucleotides are TGCGCCAGCAGCCTTGGGAGCAACACTGAAGCTTTCTTT.

In its sample, this clone was seen once. This chain joins TRBV7-3 and TRBJ1-2; 8 nucleotides match TRBD1. The V segment lost 5 bases and the J segment 3 bases; nucleotides outside the gene matches: 17. The CDR3 is made up of 18 amino acids. Germline V lookup: CDR1 SGHTA, CDR2 FQGTGA. DNA for the CDR3: TGTGCCAGCAGCCCCGAAGGGGGTTCGGACAGGGCGGACTATGGCTACACCTTC. Translation: CASSPEGGSDRADYGYTF.

J is TRBJ1-1 and V is TRBV9; D ambiguous. V lost 0 bases, J lost 3 bases, and 9 bases lay in between. Germline CDR1 SGDLS, CDR2 YYNGEE. The CDR3 consists of 14 residues. The CDR3 bases are TGTGCCAGCAGCGTAGAGCCGCAATACACTGAAGCTTTCTTT. Its translation: CASSVEPQYTEAFF.

The chain carries TRBV7-2 and TRBJ2-3; the D gene is possibly TRBD2 (6 bases). The CDR3 length is 13 residues. Looked up from germline, CDR1 is SGHTA and CDR2 is FQGNSA. Trimming pared 5 bases from V and 3 bases from J, leaving 9 bases between. The CDR3 reads CASSPTRTDTQYF. The DNA of the CDR3 is TGTGCCAGCAGCCCGACTAGGACAGATACGCAGTATTTT.